Below are 13 T cell receptor beta chains sequenced from a single sample in a study of T cells in Graves' hyperthyroidism and ophthalmopathy. The CDR3 regions of TCR beta were amplified from RNA transcripts. HTBI primers were used for first-round RT-PCR of the TCR CDR3. TCRdb re-derived calls from the multiplex PCR reads in MiXCR, one entry per CDR3 protein. Of fewer than 500,000 distinct CDR3 sequences in the sample, roughly 15% were seen once. The sequencing sample was made of blood. The receptors come from a man between 18 and 35 years old with Graves' ophthalmopathy.

This clonotype was detected ten times or more. V and J are TRBV4-2 and TRBJ2-3; D unclear. V was clipped by 4 bases and J by 1 base, with 12 bases between them. The CDR3 loop spans 15 amino acids. Germline CDR1 reads LGHNA; CDR2 reads YNFKEQ. The CDR3 DNA sequence: TGTGCCAGCAGCCGCGAGGCGGAGCGCACAGATACGCAGTATTTT. Protein product: CASSREAERTDTQYF.

This clonotype was seen ten or more times. This CDR3 reads CASSLEGPNRDGYTF. As DNA, the CDR3 is TGCGCCAGCAGCTTGGAGGGGCCCAATCGGGATGGCTACACCTTC. The rearrangement links TRBV5-1 to TRBJ1-2, with D possibly matching TRBD1 (5 bases). From germline, CDR1 is SGHRS and CDR2 YFSETQ. Trimming took 0 bases from V and 6 from J, leaving 15 bases between them. CDR3 length: 15 residues.

At least ten counts were recorded for this clonotype. The J gene is TRBJ2-1, the V gene TRBV7-9; TRBD2 matches at 15 bases. Per the germline V gene, CDR1 is SEHNR and CDR2 is FQNEAQ (reference sequence). The trim removed 5 bases at V and 1 base at J, leaving 3 bases unmatched. The CDR3 length is 17 residues. CDR3 bases: TGTGCCAGCAGCGGAGGGACTAGCGGGAGGTCCTACAATGAGCAGTTCTTC. Translating gives CASSGGTSGRSYNEQFF.

In this sample, this clonotype turned up many times. The chain joins TRBV2 to TRBJ1-2; no firm D call. V lost 1 base to trimming and J lost 0 bases, with 18 bases between them. The CDR3 has 18 residues. Germline CDR1 reads SNHLY; CDR2 reads FYNNEI. This CDR3 is CASSEGARFRPPNYGYTF. The DNA for the CDR3 is TGTGCCAGCAGTGAAGGGGCACGCTTTAGGCCTCCTAACTATGGCTACACCTTC.

This clonotype appeared many times. The CDR3 region has the DNA TGCGCCAGCAGCCAAGAGCCTACAGGGTCCTACGAGCAGTACTTC. Protein: CASSQEPTGSYEQYF. This chain connects TRBV4-1 to TRBJ2-7; D is perhaps TRBD1 (6 bases). CDR3 length equals 15 residues. Trimming cost V 0 bases and J 1 base, with 10 bases left between them. The germline V gene encodes CDR1 MGHRA and CDR2 YSYEKL.

The chain recombines TRBV7-2 with TRBJ2-4, with a possible D match to TRBD1 (5 bases). This CDR3 region has 14 residues. CDR1 and CDR2 (germline): SGHTA, FQGNSA. V lost 1 base and J 4 bases, leaving 8 bases between the germline ends. The CDR3 loop is CASSLGQGKNIQYF. The CDR3, as DNA: TGTGCCAGCAGCTTAGGGCAGGGAAAAAACATTCAGTACTTC.

This clonotype came up many times. CDR3: CASSFPGSGSSYNEQFF. DNA for the CDR3: TGTGCCAGCAGTTTTCCGGGTAGCGGCAGCTCCTACAATGAGCAGTTCTTC. The genes are TRBV6-1 and TRBJ2-1; D perhaps matches TRBD2 (6 bases). The CDR3 length is 17 residues. CDR1 MNHNS and CDR2 SASEGT come from the germline V gene. V lost 5 bases to trimming and J lost 0 bases, with 17 bases between them.

Only a few counts were recorded for this clonotype. This sequence joins TRBV6-1 and TRBJ2-3; perhaps TRBD2 as D (5 bases). Germline lookup yields CDR1 MNHNS and CDR2 SASEGT. V shed 2 bases and J shed 2 bases, with 26 bases lying between them. The CDR3 consists of 20 residues. In nucleotides, the CDR3 is TGTGCCAGCAGTGAACGTACGGGGTCAGCTACTAGGAGGTCCACAGATACGCAGTATTTT. Protein sequence: CASSERTGSATRRSTDTQYF.

This clonotype was counted ten times or more. The CDR3 is CSARGGVWGNQPQHF. In nucleotides, the CDR3 is TGCAGTGCTAGAGGGGGGGTCTGGGGCAATCAGCCCCAGCATTTT. The chain has TRBV20-1 and TRBJ1-5, with D perhaps TRBD1 (5 bases). V was trimmed by 1 base and J by 2 bases, leaving 12 bases between them. CDR1 and CDR2 (germline): DFQATT, SNEGSKA (reference sequence). This CDR3 has 15 residues.

This clonotype was counted a few times. V gene TRBV19 combines with J gene TRBJ2-7; no reliable D call. Germline CDR1 and CDR2: LNHDA and SQIVND (reference sequence). Deletions cut 6 bases from V and 0 bases from J, with 12 bases between. This CDR3 is built from 14 residues. CDR3 protein: CASRGKDRSYEQYF. The CDR3 DNA sequence: TGTGCCAGTAGGGGGAAGGACCGCTCCTACGAGCAGTACTTC.

This clonotype was counted a few times. The rearrangement uses TRBV5-1 and TRBJ1-1; 7 nucleotides line up with TRBD1. Germline values: CDR1 SGHRS, CDR2 YFSETQ. The CDR3 runs to 16 residues. The ends lost 0 bases at V and 0 bases at J; junction bases unmatched: 5. CDR3: CASSLVQGVVNTEAFF. In DNA form, the CDR3 reads TGCGCCAGCAGCTTGGTCCAGGGGGTTGTGAACACTGAAGCTTTCTTT.

This chain uses TRBV3-1 with TRBJ1-6, with 8 nucleotides matching TRBD1. The CDR3 extends over 15 amino acids. Trimming cost V 2 bases and J 9 bases; bases outside gene matches: 6. The germline V gene has CDR1 LGHDT and CDR2 YNNKEL (reference sequence). The CDR3 sequence: CASSQIQGDGSPLHF. CDR3 bases: TGTGCCAGCAGCCAAATACAGGGGGATGGTTCACCCCTCCACTTT. The complete variable domain, with remaining parts taken from reference TRBV3-1 and TRBJ1-6, reads DTAVSQTPKYLVTQMGNDKSIKCEQNLGHDTMYWYKQDSKKFLKIMFSYNNKELIINETVPNRFSPKSPDKAHLNLHINSLELGDSAVYFCASSQIQGDGSPLHFGNGTRLTVT.

In its sample, this clonotype was seen a few times. The chain links TRBV7-8 to TRBJ1-5, with a tentative D call TRBD1 (5 bases). Per the germline V gene, CDR1 is SGHVS and CDR2 is FQNEAQ. This CDR3 has 14 amino acids. The ends were cut back, 5 bases at V and 1 base at J, with 9 bases in the middle. CDR3 DNA sequence: TGTGCCAGCAGCCCAGAGGGGAGCAATCAGCCCCAGCATTTT. Protein product: CASSPEGSNQPQHF.